These 18 T cell receptor beta chains originate from one sample sequenced in a study of blood T cell repertoires in COVID-19. Sequencing used immunoSEQ multiplex PCR; TCRdb keeps in-frame clones, though not all of them. The sample holds about 45,000 clones, 70% to 85% seen once. Material for sequencing was peripheral blood. All receptors derive from an elderly woman with acute or convalescent COVID-19.

DNA for the CDR3: TGCGCCAGCAGGCCGGAGGGAAGCCGAAACACCATATATTTT. This translates into CASRPEGSRNTIYF. V and J are TRBV4-1 and TRBJ1-3; D is unresolved. The CDR3 spans 14 residues. Trimming removed 6 bases from V and 5 bases from J, with 14 bases in between. Germline V lookup: CDR1 MGHRA, CDR2 YSYEKL.

The chain is built from TRBV4-2 and TRBJ2-7; 8 nucleotides align to TRBD2. The junction had 7 bases not matched to a gene; V was cut back by 0 bases and J by 6 bases. The CDR3 spans 15 residues. From germline, CDR1 is LGHNA and CDR2 YNFKEQ. This CDR3 is CASSQEHSGGGEQYF. CDR3 bases: TGTGCCAGCAGCCAAGAGCACAGCGGGGGTGGCGAGCAGTACTTC.

The V and J genes are TRBV3-1 (or the pseudogene TRBV3-2) and TRBJ1-1; 9 positions agree with TRBD1. CDR1 is LGHDT, CDR2 YNNKEL, per germline (reference sequence). The CDR3 is 17 amino acids. J gave up 5 bases and V 4 bases, and 14 bases lay outside the gene matches. The CDR3 region has the DNA TGTGCCAGCAGCCGAAGCGAATACAGGGGGCGTGGGACTGAAGCTTTCTTT. Translation: CASSRSEYRGRGTEAFF.

V is TRBV18 and J is TRBJ2-7; TRBD2 aligns across 12 bases. The CDR3 has 15 residues. CDR1 KGHSH and CDR2 LQKENI come from the germline V gene. The V gene end was trimmed by 6 bases and the J gene end by 0 bases; junction bases not matched to a gene: 3. Written as DNA, the CDR3 is TGTGCCAGCTCGGCTAGCGGGAGGGCCTCCTACGAGCAGTACTTC. This encodes CASSASGRASYEQYF.

This rearrangement joins TRBV27 to TRBJ2-2, with 9 bases matching TRBD2. The CDR3 runs to 16 residues. The V and J ends lost 6 bases and 7 bases, in that order; junction bases with no gene match: 12. Germline lookup yields CDR1 MNHEY and CDR2 SMNVEV (reference sequence). In DNA form, the CDR3 reads TGTGCCAGCAGGGCGTATGCGGGAGGGATGGACGGGGAGCTGTTTTTT. It codes for CASRAYAGGMDGELFF.

The chain has TRBV7-9 and TRBJ2-5; perhaps TRBD2 as D (6 bases). Germline lookup yields CDR1 SEHNR and CDR2 FQNEAQ (reference sequence). The ends were cut back, 2 bases at V and 3 bases at J, with 7 bases in the middle. CDR3 length equals 13 residues. This chain's CDR3 is CASSLRREETQYF. CDR3 in DNA: TGTGCCAGCAGCTTACGGAGGGAAGAGACCCAGTACTTC.

The chain couples TRBV27 to TRBJ2-2, with D possibly being TRBD1 (5 bases). The V end lost 6 bases, the J end lost 4 bases, and 9 bases lay between the germline ends. CDR1 is MNHEY and CDR2 is SMNVEV in the germline V gene (reference sequence). The CDR3 runs to 13 residues. CDR3 loop: CASRGRGTGELFF. CDR3 nucleotides: TGTGCCAGCAGGGGGCGCGGCACCGGGGAGCTGTTTTTT.

The gene calls are TRBV7-6 and TRBJ2-1, with 13 bases identical to TRBD2. Germline CDR1 and CDR2: SGHVS and FNYEAQ. The V segment lost 5 bases and the J segment 10 bases; nucleotides outside the gene matches: 8. The CDR3 loop spans 15 amino acids. The CDR3 sequence: CASSRGLAGLGEQFF. CDR3 DNA sequence: TGTGCCAGCAGCCGGGGACTAGCGGGACTCGGCGAGCAGTTCTTC. The complete variable domain, with remaining parts taken from reference TRBV7-6 and TRBJ2-1, reads GAGVSQSPRYKVTKRGQDVALRCDPISGHVSLYWYRQALGQGPEFLTYFNYEAQQDKSGLPNDRFSAERPEGSISTLTIQRTEQRDSAMYRCASSRGLAGLGEQFFGPGTRLTVL.

The rearrangement links TRBV7-6 to TRBJ2-7; D might be TRBD1 (6 bases). Germline loops: CDR1 SGHVS, CDR2 FNYEAQ. V was shortened by 1 base and J by 1 base, with 20 bases between the two germline ends. This CDR3 comprises 18 residues. Written as DNA, the CDR3 is TGTGCCAGCAGCTTAGTCCCCATCCGGGACATTAGATCCTACGAGCAGTACTTC. Protein: CASSLVPIRDIRSYEQYF.

This chain links TRBV5-8 with TRBJ1-5; D unresolved. Germline CDR1 reads SGHTS; CDR2 reads YDEGEE. This CDR3 is built from 14 residues. Trimming cost V 4 bases and J 2 bases, with 10 bases left between them. CDR3 amino acids: CASSLYDGNQPQHF. The CDR3 coding sequence is TGTGCCAGCAGCCTATATGATGGCAATCAGCCCCAGCATTTT. The full variable domain, in which reference TRBV5-8 and TRBJ1-5 provide the parts outside the CDR3, is EAGVTQSPTHLIKTRGQQATLRCSPISGHTSVYWYQQALGLGLQFLLWYDEGEERNRGNFPPRFSGRQFPNYSSELNVNALELEDSALYLCASSLYDGNQPQHFGDGTRLSIL.

The chain employs TRBV27 and TRBJ2-7, with unresolved D. The CDR3 is 13 residues long. V shed 4 bases and J shed 3 bases, with 10 bases lying between them. Germline values: CDR1 MNHEY, CDR2 SMNVEV (reference sequence). Here the CDR3 reads CASSSYRGYEQYF. The DNA for the CDR3 is TGTGCCAGCAGTTCTTATCGCGGCTACGAGCAGTACTTC.

The chain recombines TRBV7-9 with TRBJ2-7; 10 bases are a match to TRBD1. This CDR3 spans 15 amino acids. The germline CDR1 and CDR2 sequences are SEHNR and FQNEAQ (reference sequence). Trimming took 3 bases from V and 4 from J; bases not matched to a gene: 6. The CDR3 DNA reads as TGTGCCAGCAGCTTGACCGGGACAGGGGCTTACGAGCAGTACTTC. This translates into CASSLTGTGAYEQYF.

The chain is built from TRBV19 and TRBJ1-1; no clear D gene. Germline V lookup: CDR1 LNHDA, CDR2 SQIVND (reference sequence). The V gene lost 3 bases and the J gene lost 9 bases, with 8 bases spanning the gap. The CDR3 length is 11 residues. The DNA of the CDR3 is TGTGCCAGTAGTATGGCAGATCAAGCTTTCTTT. Encoded protein: CASSMADQAFF.

This chain uses TRBV11-2 with TRBJ1-5; 8 nucleotides match TRBD1. V gave up 5 bases and J gave up 4 bases; unmatched junction bases: 7. The CDR3 contains 15 residues. CDR1 is SGHAT and CDR2 is FQNNGV in the germline V gene. This CDR3 is CASSRGRDRNQPQHF. The DNA of the CDR3 is TGTGCCAGCAGCCGAGGCCGGGACAGGAATCAGCCCCAGCATTTT.

The J gene is TRBJ2-7, the V gene TRBV5-1; 12 bases map to TRBD2. The V segment lost 4 bases and the J segment 1 base; nucleotides outside the gene matches: 12. The V gene's germline CDR1 is SGHRS and CDR2 YFSETQ. The CDR3 consists of 18 residues. CDR3 DNA: TGCGCCAGCAGCCTAGCGGGAGGGATAGTAGGTATTTCCTACGAGCAGTACTTC. It is translated as CASSLAGGIVGISYEQYF.

This chain links TRBV12-3 or TRBV12-4 with TRBJ1-2, with 9 positions matching TRBD1. This CDR3 spans 13 amino acids. The V gene end was trimmed by 7 bases and the J gene end by 7 bases; junction bases not matched to a gene: 7. The CDR3 bases are TGTGCCAGCACCGCACAGGGGGCGAGTGGCTACACCTTC. Translating gives CASTAQGASGYTF.

The rearrangement uses TRBV6-6 and TRBJ1-4; 8 bases are a match to TRBD1. This CDR3 spans 14 amino acids. The germline V gene has CDR1 MNHNY and CDR2 SVGAGI (reference sequence). The V segment lost 6 bases and the J segment 8 bases; nucleotides outside the gene matches: 8. CDR3 residues: CASSESTGEEKLFF. The CDR3 bases are TGTGCCAGCAGCGAATCGACAGGGGAAGAAAAACTGTTTTTT.

In its sample, this clone was seen a few times. The rearrangement joins TRBV5-1 to TRBJ1-2; no definite D call. In germline, CDR1 is SGHRS, CDR2 YFSETQ. V was trimmed by 1 base and J by 7 bases, leaving 8 bases between them. This CDR3 contains 12 residues. CDR3 nucleotide sequence: TGCGCCAGCAGCTTGCAGGATTCTGGCTACACCTTC. Translated, it gives CASSLQDSGYTF.